This T cell receptor (beta chain) was sequenced during a study of Ad26.COV2.S vaccination and SARS-CoV-2 variants. Overall study: Vaccine-arm donor from the placebo-controlled COV1001 Ad26.COV2.S trial. The study gave Ad26.COV2.S intramuscularly, once or twice 56 days apart.

A note on this clone: Its antigen remains unknown.

Study-wide findings and caveats: The TCR breadth and depth analyses may have understated or missed part of the total T cell responses. Similar non-spike TCR breadth was seen in vaccine and placebo recipients.

Noted treatment: around 19 received Ad26.COV2.S at low or high dose, single or two shots; about 5 received placebo; per-sample allocation not given. Sampling happened 63 days after the first vaccine or placebo injection. Clones were sequenced by immunoSEQ multiplex PCR, and TCRdb holds only the in-frame ones, with some missing. Counted here are 300,000 to 400,000 clones, about 88% occurring once; the ten biggest clones make up 9.5% to 12%. Germline V gene lookup returns CDR1 SGHRS and CDR2 YFSETQ. The CDR3 is 15 residues long. J gave up 2 bases and V 0 bases, and 3 bases lay outside the gene matches.

The receptor was isolated from a person between 18 and 60 years old who received the Ad26.COV2.S COVID-19 vaccine or a placebo. The specimen comprised peripheral blood, sampled in a trial of Ad26.COV2.S vaccine versus placebo. The chain recombines TRBV5-1 with TRBJ2-7; 9 nucleotides align to TRBD1. The CDR3, as DNA: TGCGCCAGCAGCTTGGCGACAGGGGGGCCCTACGAGCAGTACTTC. This codes for CASSLATGGPYEQYF.